A selection of T cell receptor beta chains follows, all from one sample in a study of neurological immune-mediated disorders. TCRdb reprocessed the 5' RACE reads with MiXCR, giving one entry per CDR3 protein. The table lists about 120,000 distinct CDR3 sequences, more than 2.5% of them singletons. Specimen: PBMCs. The source is a woman aged 30 to 39 with multiple sclerosis. CDR3s include the opening cysteine and the closing phenylalanine or tryptophan.

J | V | CDR3
TRBJ2-2 | TRBV5-1 | CASSSQGGELFF
TRBJ2-7 | TRBV10-2 | CASSEGPRGYYEQYF
TRBJ2-1 | TRBV20-1 | CSARRDPTGNEQFF
TRBJ1-1 | TRBV29-1 | CSAEAGDTEAFF
TRBJ2-6 | TRBV5-5 | CASSLIVLSGANVLTF
TRBJ2-7 | TRBV3-1 | CASSQNTGGSYEQYF
TRBJ2-3 | TRBV6-6 | CASSYSAQGRRSTDTQYF
TRBJ2-7 | TRBV4-3 | CASSQSGTSAEQYF
TRBJ1-1 | TRBV7-2 | CASSHTTEAFF
TRBJ2-1 | TRBV5-5 | CASSLVLAGFSYNEQFF
TRBJ1-2 | TRBV4-1 | CASSQEGRGYGYTF
TRBJ2-2 | TRBV3-1 | CASSPRGAVETGELFF
TRBJ2-7 | TRBV27 | CASRTTSGGTYEQYF
TRBJ2-5 | TRBV7-2 | CASSLGLGAGEETQYF
TRBJ1-2 | TRBV7-2 | CASSLGVSGYGYTF
TRBJ2-1 | TRBV20-1 | CSLWDNEQFF
TRBJ1-1 | TRBV4-1 | CASSQRSQGTEAFF
TRBJ2-1 | TRBV6-4 | CASSTGTNLRNEQFF
TRBJ2-7 | TRBV5-1 | CASRQGAYEQYF
TRBJ1-2 | TRBV7-9 | CASSFGGDRAYGYTF
TRBJ2-2 | TRBV5-6 | CASSIRDRTTTGELFF
TRBJ1-5 | TRBV7-2 | CASSSRQGAQPQHF
TRBJ1-1 | TRBV10-3 | CAISDPTRRQETDEAFF
TRBJ2-3 | TRBV20-1 | CIPGTNPADTQYF
TRBJ2-1 | TRBV6-6 | CASIGQGRYNEQFF
TRBJ2-7 | TRBV11-2 | CASSFGTRGYEQYF
TRBJ2-7 | TRBV4-1 | CASSQGSGTGINHEQYF
TRBJ1-1 | TRBV12-3/TRBV12-4 | CASSLIPGGTEAFF
TRBJ2-3 | TRBV30 | CAWSGGGGQYF
TRBJ2-2 | TRBV5-1 | CASSLNGELFF
TRBJ1-5 | TRBV20-1 | CSASRDTNQPQHF
TRBJ2-3 | TRBV4-1 | CASSQGSGQVALDTQYF
TRBJ2-5 | TRBV20-1 | CSAPGTPGTQYF
TRBJ1-2 | TRBV12-3/TRBV12-4 | CASSPPRTMGTFGYTF
TRBJ1-1 | TRBV20-1 | CSARDFGGTGGAFF
TRBJ2-1 | TRBV12-3/TRBV12-4 | CASSPWDHISSSYNEQFF
TRBJ2-2 | TRBV5-4 | CASSPPRAGGNTGELFF
TRBJ2-7 | TRBV4-1 | CASSQATGDPTYEQYF
TRBJ2-2 | TRBV21-1 | CASSKLRGELFF
TRBJ1-2 | TRBV11-2 | CASSFYGSYGYTF
TRBJ1-2 | TRBV7-8 | CASSLVGGYGYTF
TRBJ2-2 | TRBV10-3 | CAIAMTSGRSTGELFF
TRBJ1-1 | TRBV20-1 | CSATGQNTEAFF
TRBJ2-1 | TRBV27 | CASSQRRGEQFF
TRBJ2-1 | TRBV5-4 | CASTATGSNNEQFF
TRBJ2-1 | TRBV5-1 | CASSRDRGPYNEQFF
TRBJ2-5 | TRBV11-2 | CASTPSLYQETQYF
TRBJ2-5 | TRBV7-9 | CASSDVRHPQETQYF
TRBJ1-6 | TRBV7-2 | CASSLIGGAYNSPLHF
TRBJ2-3 | TRBV12-3/TRBV12-4 | CASSFRPRSGGAYDTQYF